The T cell receptor (beta chain) described here comes from a study of blood T cell repertoires in COVID-19. In the study overall: From T cells, B-cell-depleted T cells, or PBMCs came the material, which was cDNA or gDNA.

Authors' processing steps: Amplification with reference gene primers provided the estimates of nucleated cell counts. This table comes from immunoSEQ multiplex PCR, and its TCRdb copy is limited to in-frame clones, with some not included. The DNA gave D and trimming, while V, J and clone size come from that table. The sample lists around 250,000 clones; more than 75% were seen once. The sequencing input was peripheral blood. The receptor was derived from a man older than 75 with acute or convalescent COVID-19.

CDR3 DNA sequence: TGCGCCAGCAGCGCGGGGACTAGCGGAGCCTACAATGAGCAGTTCTTC. It translates to CASSAGTSGAYNEQFF. The chain uses TRBV5-1 and TRBJ2-1, with 11 nucleotides matching TRBD2. After removal of 4 bases from V and 2 bases from J, the junction contained 5 bases not matched to a gene. The CDR3 totals 16 residues. The germline gives CDR1 SGHRS, CDR2 YFSETQ. The whole variable domain, filled in from reference TRBV5-1 and TRBJ2-1, reads KAGVTQTPRYLIKTRGQQVTLSCSPISGHRSVSWYQQTPGQGLQFLFEYFSETQRNKGNFPGRFSGRQFSNSRSEMNVSTLELGDSALYLCASSAGTSGAYNEQFFGPGTRLTVL.